The T cell receptor beta chain under discussion was sequenced for a study of T cell repertoires in cytomegalovirus infection. Across the study: Public TCR beta signatures marked donors with CMV infection and the matching HLA. Findings and limits, study-wide: HLA-C-restricted CMV clonotypes gave the most frequent clonotype in two of eight donors.

TCRdb passed the reads through MiXCR, listing each CDR3 protein once. This repertoire shows 250,000 to 300,000 distinct CDR3 sequences, approximately 14% found once; its top ten account for about 10%. In its sample, this clonotype was seen many times. Its antigen is unidentified. The source material was PBMCs. This TCR came from a human donor in good health (CMV status not recorded). Some clones in this sample may be carry-over from other donors' samples.

The CDR3 region is CASSTNRGETQYF. For the CDR3, the DNA is TGTGCCAGCAGCACTAACAGGGGAGAGACCCAGTACTTC. The chain couples TRBV7-2 to TRBJ2-5; 7 nucleotides match TRBD1. With V trimmed by 5 bases and J by 4 bases, 4 bases remained unmatched. This CDR3 comprises 13 residues. Germline V gives CDR1 SGHTA, CDR2 FQGNSA.